This T cell receptor beta chain was identified during a study of blood T cell repertoires in COVID-19. Per the study methods: Estimation of nucleated cell counts was performed using reference gene primer amplification. Profiling relied on immunoSEQ multiplex PCR, and the TCRdb table lists in-frame clones only, not all of them. From that table come the V and J calls and clone size; the DNA was used to work out D and trimming. The top ten clones hold around 9% of a sample with some 210,000 clones, 81% of them seen once. Symptom resolution, clearance, or two negative PCRs marked donors in Cohort 3 as recovered. CDR3 length: 13 residues. Germline V gene lookup returns CDR1 KGHSH and CDR2 LQKENI. The J segment lost 7 bases and the V segment lost 8 bases, leaving 7 bases of the junction unmatched.

The genes are TRBV18 and TRBJ2-1; TRBD1 matches 8 bases. The source material was PBMCs or T cells enriched from blood (not recorded which). The TCR originated in a man aged 35 to 55 who had recovered from COVID-19. This chain's CDR3 is CASNRGYGNEQFF. The CDR3 nucleotides are TGTGCCAGCAACAGGGGGTATGGTAATGAGCAGTTCTTC. The full variable domain, completed using reference TRBV18 and TRBJ2-1, is NAGVMQNPRHLVRRRGQEARLRCSPMKGHSHVYWYRQLPEEGLKFMVYLQKENIIDESGMPKERFSAEFPKEGPSILRIQQVVRGDSAAYFCASNRGYGNEQFFGPGTRLTVL.